Sequencing of this TCR beta chain was carried out in a study of yellow fever vaccine responses in identical twins. The V and J ends lost 0 bases and 4 bases, in that order; junction bases with no gene match: 8. Germline V CDR1 and CDR2: SGHDN, FVKESK. The CDR3 has 16 amino acids. TCRdb re-called the RT-PCR reads with MiXCR, one entry per CDR3 protein. The profile shows roughly 23,000 distinct CDR3 sequences, 60% to 80% of them singletons. This clonotype was detected a few times. This clonotype was obtained from a woman younger than 30 who received the yellow fever vaccine. The chain has TRBV14 and TRBJ2-7, with 8 bases that match TRBD2. The sequencing here drew on T cells from blood (PBMCs), unsorted or a sorted subset (not recorded which), taken before or after yellow fever vaccination (not recorded which). The CDR3 loop is CASSQERSGRWYEQYF. CDR3 sequence (DNA): TGTGCCAGCAGCCAAGAACGCAGCGGGAGATGGTACGAGCAGTACTTC.